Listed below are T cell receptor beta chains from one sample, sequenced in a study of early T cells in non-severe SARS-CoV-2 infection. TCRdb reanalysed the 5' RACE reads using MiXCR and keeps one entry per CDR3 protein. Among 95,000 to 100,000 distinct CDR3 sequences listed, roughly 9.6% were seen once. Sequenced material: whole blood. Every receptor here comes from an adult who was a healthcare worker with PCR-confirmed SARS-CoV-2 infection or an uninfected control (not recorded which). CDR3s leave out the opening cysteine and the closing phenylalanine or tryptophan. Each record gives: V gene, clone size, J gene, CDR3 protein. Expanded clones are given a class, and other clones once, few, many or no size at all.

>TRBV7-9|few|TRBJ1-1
ASSLTRGPEAF
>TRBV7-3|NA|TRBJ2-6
ASSSYLAGVSGANVLT
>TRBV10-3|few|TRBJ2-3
AISESRLAGGGTDTQY
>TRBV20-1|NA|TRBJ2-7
SAADRGLYYEQY
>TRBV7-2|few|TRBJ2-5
ASSSITGTRKETQY
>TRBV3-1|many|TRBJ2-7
ASSQESPLRALAYEQY
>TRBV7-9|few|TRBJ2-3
ASSLATDRATQY
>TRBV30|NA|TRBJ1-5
AANGHSGQPQH
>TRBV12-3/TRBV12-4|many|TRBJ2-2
ASSLAARNTGELF
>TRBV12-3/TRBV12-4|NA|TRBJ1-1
ASSFRGLDEAF
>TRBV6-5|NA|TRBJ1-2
ASKGVGGGNGYT